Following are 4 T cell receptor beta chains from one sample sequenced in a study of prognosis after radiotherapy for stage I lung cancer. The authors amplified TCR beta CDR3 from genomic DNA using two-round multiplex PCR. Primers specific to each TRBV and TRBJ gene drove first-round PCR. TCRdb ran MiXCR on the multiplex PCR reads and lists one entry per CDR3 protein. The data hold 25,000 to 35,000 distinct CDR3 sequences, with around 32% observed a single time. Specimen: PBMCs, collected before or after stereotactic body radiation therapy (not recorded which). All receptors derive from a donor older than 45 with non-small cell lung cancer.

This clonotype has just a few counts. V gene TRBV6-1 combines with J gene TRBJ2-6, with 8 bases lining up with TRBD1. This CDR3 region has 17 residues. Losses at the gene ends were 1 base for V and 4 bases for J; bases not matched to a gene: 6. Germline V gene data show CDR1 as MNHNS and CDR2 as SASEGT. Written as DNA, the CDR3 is TGTGCCAGCAGTGAAGGGACAGGGTACCGAGGGGCCAACGTCCTGACTTTC. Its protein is CASSEGTGYRGANVLTF.

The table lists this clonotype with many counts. CDR3 nucleotides: TGTGCCAGCAGACGTGGATTGGGGCGGGGTAACACCGGGGAGCTGTTTTTT. Its translation: CASRRGLGRGNTGELFF. The chain links TRBV27 to TRBJ2-2, with D possibly TRBD2 on 6 matching bases. V lost 6 bases and J lost 2, with 19 bases in between. CDR1 is MNHEY and CDR2 is SMNVEV in the germline V gene (reference sequence). This CDR3 has 17 amino acids.

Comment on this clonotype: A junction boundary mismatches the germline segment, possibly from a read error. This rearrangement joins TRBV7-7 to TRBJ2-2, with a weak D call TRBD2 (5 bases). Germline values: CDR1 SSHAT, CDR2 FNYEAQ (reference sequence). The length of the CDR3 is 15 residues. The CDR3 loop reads CASSVMDGNTWELFF. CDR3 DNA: TGTGCCAGCAGCGTTATGGACGGGAACACCTGGGAGCTGTTTTTT. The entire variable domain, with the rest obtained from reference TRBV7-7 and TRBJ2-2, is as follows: GAGVSQSPRYKVTKRGQDVTLRCDPISSHATLYWYQQALGQGPEFLTYFNYEAQPDKSGLPSDRFSAERPEGSISTLTIQRTEQRDSAMYRCASSVMDGNTWELFFGEGSRLTVL.

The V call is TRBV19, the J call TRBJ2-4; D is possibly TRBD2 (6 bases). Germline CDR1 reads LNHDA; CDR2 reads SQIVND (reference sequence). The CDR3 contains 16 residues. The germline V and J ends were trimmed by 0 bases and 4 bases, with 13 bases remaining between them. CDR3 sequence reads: CASSIEPAGRKNIQYF. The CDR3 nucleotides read TGTGCCAGTAGTATAGAGCCCGCGGGGCGAAAAAACATTCAGTACTTC.